This T cell receptor beta chain is drawn from a study of T cell responses to AZD1222 COVID-19 vaccine. Study-wide results and limits: The study identified only five or six AZD1222 recipients as seropositive at baseline.

Assay used: immunoSEQ multiplex PCR; TCRdb lists only in-frame clones, some missing. The sample gives around 94,000 clones, roughly nine tenths of which show up once; about 5% is in the top ten. Germline CDR1 is KGHDR and CDR2 is SFDVKD. V dropped 7 bases and J dropped 3; count of bases not matched to a gene: 9. This CDR3 comprises 16 residues. This clone was detected only once. No antigen is known for it. The V call is TRBV24-1, the J call TRBJ2-3; the match to TRBD2 covers 10 bases. Material: peripheral blood, obtained on day 0 of AZD1222 vaccination. This sequence was found in an adult in good health. CDR3 DNA sequence: TGTGCCACCAGCCCCCAGCGGGGGGGCCTGACAGATACGCAGTATTTT. Translation: CATSPQRGGLTDTQYF.